These 14 T cell receptor beta chains originate from one sample sequenced in a study of beta chain features in type 1 diabetes. Every bit of the isolated RNA underwent reverse transcription, so sequencing read expressed TCRB transcripts. Generated by immunoSEQ multiplex PCR, the TCRdb table keeps only in-frame clones and is missing some. The table lists 150,000 or so clones, nearly 9.5% of them singletons, with around 0.7% in the top ten. The sample comprised central memory CD4+ T cells from blood. These TCRs come from a man between 18 and 35 years old in good health.

The CDR3: CASSSSTGGYEQYF. CDR3 DNA sequence: TGTGCCAGCAGCTCCTCGACAGGGGGCTACGAGCAGTACTTC. The gene calls are TRBV11-2 and TRBJ2-7, with TRBD1 identical over 9 bases. The CDR3 length is 14 residues. V lost 4 bases, J lost 3 bases, and 4 bases stayed unmatched. Germline V gene data show CDR1 as SGHAT and CDR2 as FQNNGV.

The DNA for the CDR3 is TGTGCCAGCAGTGACAGGTGGGGGGGGAACAATGAGCAGTTCTTC. Translation gives CASSDRWGGNNEQFF. The chain couples TRBV6-4 to TRBJ2-1, with 7 bases matching TRBD2. Germline V gives CDR1 MRHNA, CDR2 SNTAGT. The V segment lost 2 bases and the J segment 5 bases; nucleotides outside the gene matches: 6. The CDR3 covers 15 residues.

This clone has just a few counts. The chain recombines TRBV4-2 with TRBJ1-3; TRBD1 aligns across 7 bases. CDR1 is LGHNA, CDR2 YNFKEQ, per germline. This CDR3 has 16 amino acids. V shed 1 base and J 4 bases; nucleotides not matched to a gene: 7. This CDR3 reads CASSQGLGGEGNTIYF. The CDR3 DNA sequence: TGTGCCAGCAGCCAAGGACTAGGGGGCGAAGGAAACACCATATATTTT.

In its sample, this clone was seen a few times. In DNA form, the CDR3 reads TGTGCCAGCAGCTTAGAGACAGGCTTAGAGCAGTACTTC. Encoded protein: CASSLETGLEQYF. The chain has TRBV7-3 and TRBJ2-7, with a possible D match to TRBD1 (6 bases). Germline CDR1 is SGHTA and CDR2 is FQGTGA. This CDR3 comprises 13 residues. The V end lost 2 bases, the J end lost 7 bases, and 12 bases lay between the germline ends.

The J gene is TRBJ1-2, the V gene TRBV7-2, with 9 bases that match TRBD1. J lost 7 bases, V lost 10 bases, and 7 bases had no gene match. Germline-derived CDR1 and CDR2 are SGHTA and FQGNSA. The CDR3 extends over 12 amino acids. CDR3 bases: TGTGCCACCGACCGGGACAGGGTTGGCTACACCTTC. This sequence encodes CATDRDRVGYTF.

This clone was seen more than once but under ten times. This chain links TRBV6-5 with TRBJ2-7; the D gene is possibly TRBD1 (5 bases). CDR1 and CDR2 from the germline V gene are MNHEY and SVGAGI. The ends were cut back, 8 bases at V and 5 bases at J, with 22 bases in the middle. This CDR3 has 15 residues. The CDR3 reads CASGIGHSLFHEQYF. CDR3 nucleotide sequence: TGTGCCAGCGGGATCGGACATAGCCTCTTCCACGAGCAGTACTTC.

The V and J genes are TRBV4-1 and TRBJ2-1, with 12 bases lining up with TRBD2. The CDR3 is 17 residues long. Trimming removed 3 bases from V and 8 bases from J; junction bases left unmatched: 11. Germline V gene sequence: CDR1 MGHRA, CDR2 YSYEKL. CDR3 in amino acids: CASSQLTRTSGADEQFF. The CDR3 nucleotides read TGCGCCAGCAGCCAGCTCACCAGGACTAGCGGGGCGGATGAGCAGTTCTTC.

The sample holds a few counts of this clone. The chain joins TRBV28 to TRBJ2-3, with 7 bases matching TRBD2. The ends lost 2 bases at V and 4 bases at J; junction bases unmatched: 15. CDR1 and CDR2 (germline): MDHEN, SYDVKM. This CDR3 has 18 amino acids. DNA for the CDR3: TGTGCCAGCAGTTTACCCCCATCGGGTAGCGGGTCTCCAGATACGCAGTATTTT. Amino acid sequence: CASSLPPSGSGSPDTQYF. Full variable domain (missing parts from reference TRBV28 and TRBJ2-3): DVKVTQSSRYLVKRTGEKVFLECVQDMDHENMFWYRQDPGLGLRLIYFSYDVKMKEKGDIPEGYSVSREKKERFSLILESASTNQTSMYLCASSLPPSGSGSPDTQYFGPGTRLTVL.

This chain links TRBV19 with TRBJ1-2; D may be TRBD1 (6 bases). The CDR3 is made up of 15 amino acids. Trimming shortened V by 6 bases and J by 3 bases, and 17 bases separated the two germline ends. Germline values: CDR1 LNHDA, CDR2 SQIVND (reference sequence). Written as DNA, the CDR3 is TGTGCCAGTAGACAAACAGGGAGCTGGGACTATGGCTACACCTTC. It codes for CASRQTGSWDYGYTF.

This clone appeared many times. The conserved final phenylalanine or tryptophan is absent from the CDR3, which likely points to a read error. The DNA is left out, because the CDR3 cannot be placed on it with certainty; the CDR3 is given as TCRdb lists it. This chain links TRBV23-1 with TRBJ2-3; TRBD2 is the table's D call, not checked against the DNA. TRBV23-1 is assigned to the ORF class and has an uncertain function. Inclusive of both ends, the CDR3 amounts to 12 amino acids. Here the CDR3 reads CASSQSKRWRGR.

The chain carries TRBV7-2 and TRBJ2-3, with D perhaps matching TRBD2 (5 bases). The germline CDR1 and CDR2 sequences are SGHTA and FQGNSA. The CDR3 has 14 residues. Trimming took off 1 base at V and 4 bases at J, with 9 bases between the two ends. CDR3: CASSLGTAADTQYF. As DNA, the CDR3 is TGTGCCAGCAGCTTAGGAACAGCGGCAGATACGCAGTATTTT.

The V and J genes are TRBV6-5 and TRBJ2-7; D perhaps matches TRBD2 (6 bases). This CDR3 contains 14 residues. V lost 2 bases, J lost 1 base, and 9 bases lay in between. Germline lookup yields CDR1 MNHEY and CDR2 SVGAGI. Here the CDR3 reads CASSYTGTSYEQYF. In DNA, the CDR3 is TGTGCCAGCAGTTACACCGGGACTTCCTACGAGCAGTACTTC.

There are many counts of this clone. This chain connects TRBV30 to TRBJ1-5; no clear D gene. Trimming cost V 2 bases and J 7 bases, with 15 bases left between them. CDR1 and CDR2 from the germline V gene are GTSNPN and SVGIG (reference sequence). This CDR3 comprises 14 residues. CDR3 region: CAWSRANGGQPQHF. In DNA, the CDR3 is TGTGCCTGGAGTCGCGCAAACGGCGGGCAGCCCCAGCATTTT.

The chain joins TRBV21-1 to TRBJ2-1; the table names TRBD1, a call not compared with the DNA. TRBV21-1 is flagged as a pseudogene. The CDR3 is 18 residues long. CDR3: CASSKASFRGWPYNEQFF. CDR3 nucleotide sequence: TGTGCCAGCAGCAAAGCGTCATTCAGGGGTTGGCCCTACAATGAGCAGTTCTTC.